The 5 T cell receptor beta chains below were found in one sample sequenced in a study of T cells after yellow fever vaccination. Each CDR3 protein gets one entry after TCRdb re-called the 5' RACE reads with MiXCR. The table includes some 350,000 distinct CDR3 sequences, about 4% detected once. Specimen: PBMCs, collected 5 days after the yellow fever booster vaccination. All receptors come from a man in his late teens or twenties who received the YFV17D yellow fever vaccine.

The table lists this clonotype with a few counts. The gene calls are TRBV6-6 and TRBJ1-2, with D possibly being TRBD1 (5 bases). The germline CDR1 and CDR2 sequences are MNHNY and SVGAGI (reference sequence). The ends were cut back, 5 bases at V and 4 bases at J, with 11 bases in the middle. The CDR3 runs to 13 residues. The CDR3 sequence: CASSTTGRYGYTF. Written as DNA, the CDR3 is TGTGCCAGCAGTACTACAGGCCGCTATGGCTACACCTTC.

This clonotype was seen repeatedly, ten times or more. This chain uses TRBV7-9 with TRBJ1-2; D unclear. The CDR3 length is 12 residues. V was pared by 5 bases and J by 2 bases, with 6 bases between. Germline CDR1 SEHNR, CDR2 FQNEAQ (reference sequence). This chain's CDR3 is CASSPENYGYTF. The CDR3 bases are TGTGCCAGCAGCCCGGAGAACTATGGCTACACCTTC.

The table lists this clonotype with many counts. The chain couples TRBV9 to TRBJ2-2; D ambiguous. Germline CDR1 is SGDLS and CDR2 is YYNGEE. The CDR3 contains 13 residues. V lost 2 bases, J lost 8 bases, and 10 bases lay in between. CDR3 sequence reads: CASSVQQVGELFF. CDR3 nucleotides: TGTGCCAGCAGCGTGCAGCAGGTGGGGGAGCTGTTTTTT.

This clonotype occurred a few times. The J gene is TRBJ2-5, the V gene TRBV7-2; possibly TRBD2 for D (5 bases). The germline V gene has CDR1 SGHTA and CDR2 FQGNSA. This CDR3 has 14 residues. Trimming shortened V by 5 bases and J by 4 bases, and 14 bases separated the two germline ends. The CDR3 here is CASSPTRSGETQYF. The CDR3 nucleotides read TGTGCCAGCAGCCCCACTAGAAGTGGAGAGACCCAGTACTTC.

This clonotype was recorded a few times. The CDR3 spells CASSFLGADSYNEQFF. DNA of the CDR3: TGCGCCAGCAGCTTTTTGGGGGCGGACTCCTACAATGAGCAGTTCTTC. The V call is TRBV5-1, the J call TRBJ2-1, with D possibly being TRBD1 (6 bases). The germline CDR1 and CDR2 sequences are SGHRS and YFSETQ. Trimming left V 2 bases short and J 0 bases short, with 12 bases between. CDR3 length: 16 amino acids.